This T cell receptor beta chain was obtained from a study of CD8 T cells in ankylosing spondylitis. Overall study findings and caveats: A TCR beta motif of about eight highly homologous variants appeared characteristic of ankylosing spondylitis blood. Researchers report that disease-linked clones proved CD8+ and relatively rare in peripheral blood.

With molecular barcodes, quantitative 5'-RACE was used to make the TCR beta libraries. TCRdb independently ran MiXCR on the 5' RACE reads; one entry per CDR3 protein. This table has fewer than 200,000 distinct CDR3 sequences, roughly 18% appearing once. This clonotype occurred many times. Its target is unknown. Sample: blood, either unsorted or a sorted T cell fraction (not recorded which). This sequence was found in a male donor between 5 and 35 years old with ankylosing spondylitis or in good health (not recorded which).

CDR3 amino acids: CASSLSQRRGTSGSSYNEQFF. The CDR3 DNA reads TGTGCCAGCAGTTTATCGCAGCGAAGGGGTACTAGCGGGAGTTCGTACAATGAGCAGTTCTTC. The rearrangement uses TRBV27 and TRBJ2-1; 11 bases agree with TRBD2. The V gene's germline CDR1 is MNHEY and CDR2 SMNVEV (reference sequence). Trimming removed 0 bases from V and 4 bases from J; junction bases left unmatched: 17. The CDR3 runs 21 residues.